These T cell receptor beta chains were read from a single sample in a study of T-cell reconstitution after alpha-beta-depleted transplantation in children. Each CDR3 protein is one row after TCRdb ran MiXCR on the PCR reads. The top ten hold 2% to 3% of the sample, which has 500,000 or so distinct CDR3 sequences, approximately 32% seen once. Here the sequenced sample was PBMCs from the stem cell graft donor, taken from the stem cell graft. Source of these receptors: a human donor who donated a stem cell graft to a child with aplastic anemia. Each CDR3 is given with its conserved first and last residue.

len	v_gene	j_gene	CDR3aa
14	TRBV5-1	TRBJ1-1	CASTEGSGNTEAFF
16	TRBV27	TRBJ2-5	CAGSFRHGTVQETQYF
14	TRBV9	TRBJ1-1	CASSKQGRNTEAFF
14	TRBV9	TRBJ1-5	CASSVQPDGQPQHF
14	TRBV6-2/TRBV6-3	TRBJ2-1	CASSYSTSYNEQFF
14	TRBV6-5	TRBJ2-5	CASSWGGRGETQYF
13	TRBV29-1	TRBJ2-1	CSVAPRDYNEQFF
13	TRBV20-1	TRBJ2-3	CSATQGWQDTQYF
14	TRBV7-8	TRBJ2-2	CASSQVGETGELFF
17	TRBV12-3/TRBV12-4	TRBJ2-1	CASSPSGLADAYNEQFF
17	TRBV27	TRBJ2-1	CASTGTRQGPYYNEQFF
17	TRBV20-1	TRBJ2-7	CSARDPGTPSHTYEQYF
12	TRBV7-2	TRBJ2-1	CASSGLYNEQFF
15	TRBV7-3	TRBJ2-1	CASSQAGQTYNEQFF
14	TRBV27	TRBJ2-7	CASRRPGQSYEQYF
15	TRBV12-3/TRBV12-4	TRBJ2-1	CASSHWQGTYNEQFF
13	TRBV27	TRBJ1-1	CASSITLGTEAFF
16	TRBV7-2	TRBJ2-1	CASSLEGVAFKGEQFF
18	TRBV7-3	TRBJ2-3	CASSPLAGGHRVTDTQYF
14	TRBV18	TRBJ1-5	CASSLTRILLPQHF
15	TRBV6-1	TRBJ2-5	CASSDPGTLQETQYF
16	TRBV19	TRBJ1-5	CASSIGLIGTNQPQHF
15	TRBV12-3/TRBV12-4	TRBJ2-1	CASSVAGEPTNEQFF
15	TRBV24-1	TRBJ2-5	CATSDSGSIQETQYF
13	TRBV5-1	TRBJ2-5	CASSLEQKETQYF
16	TRBV7-2	TRBJ2-7	CASSFSPDGGSYEQYF
17	TRBV5-1	TRBJ2-1	CASSLALSVRAYNEQFF
11	TRBV20-1	TRBJ2-5	CSGATQETQYF
15	TRBV7-2	TRBJ1-3	CASSSTGAAVNTIYF
16	TRBV5-1	TRBJ1-1	CASSLYRGLMNTEAFF
15	TRBV25-1	TRBJ1-1	CASSEYPQGSAEAFF
17	TRBV4-3	TRBJ2-5	CASSPIAGTSGQETQYF
13	TRBV10-3	TRBJ1-1	CAIRPQGNTEAFF